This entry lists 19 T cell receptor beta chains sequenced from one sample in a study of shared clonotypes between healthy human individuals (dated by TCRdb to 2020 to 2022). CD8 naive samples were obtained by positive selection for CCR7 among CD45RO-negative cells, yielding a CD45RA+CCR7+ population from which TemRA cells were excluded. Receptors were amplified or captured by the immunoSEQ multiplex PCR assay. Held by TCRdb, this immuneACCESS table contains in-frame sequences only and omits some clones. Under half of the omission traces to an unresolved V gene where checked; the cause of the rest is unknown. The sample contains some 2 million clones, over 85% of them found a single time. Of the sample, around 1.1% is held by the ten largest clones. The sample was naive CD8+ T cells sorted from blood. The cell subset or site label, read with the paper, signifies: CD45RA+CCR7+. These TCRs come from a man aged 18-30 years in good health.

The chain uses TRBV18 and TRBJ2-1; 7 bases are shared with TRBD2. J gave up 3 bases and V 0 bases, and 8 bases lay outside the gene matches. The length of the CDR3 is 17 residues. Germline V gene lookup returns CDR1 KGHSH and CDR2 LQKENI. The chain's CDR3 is CASSPPSWSGDYNEQFF. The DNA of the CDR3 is TGTGCCAGCTCACCACCGAGTTGGAGCGGGGACTACAATGAGCAGTTCTTC.

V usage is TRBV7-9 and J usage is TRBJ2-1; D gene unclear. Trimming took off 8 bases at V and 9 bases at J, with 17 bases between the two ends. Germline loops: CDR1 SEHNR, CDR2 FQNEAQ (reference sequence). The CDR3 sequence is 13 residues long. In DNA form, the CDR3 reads TGTGCCAGCCTTGACGGCTCGGACCGTGAGCAGTTCTTC. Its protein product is CASLDGSDREQFF. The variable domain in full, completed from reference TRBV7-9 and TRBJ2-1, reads DTGVSQNPRHKITKRGQNVTFRCDPISEHNRLYWYRQTLGQGPEFLTYFQNEAQLEKSRLLSDRFSAERPKGSFSTLEIQRTEQGDSAMYLCASLDGSDREQFFGPGTRLTVL.

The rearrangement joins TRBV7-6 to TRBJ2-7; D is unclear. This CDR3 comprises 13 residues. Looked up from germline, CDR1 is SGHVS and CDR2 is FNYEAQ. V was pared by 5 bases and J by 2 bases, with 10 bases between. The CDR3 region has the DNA TGTGCCAGCAGCAAGGGTCAGGCCTACGAGCAGTACTTC. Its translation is CASSKGQAYEQYF.

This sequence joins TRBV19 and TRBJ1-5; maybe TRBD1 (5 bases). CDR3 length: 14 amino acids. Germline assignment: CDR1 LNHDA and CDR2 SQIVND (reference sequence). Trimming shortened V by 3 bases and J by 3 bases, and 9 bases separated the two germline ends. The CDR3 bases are TGTGCCAGTAGTATGGGGGGTCCCAATCAGCCCCAGCATTTT. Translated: CASSMGGPNQPQHF. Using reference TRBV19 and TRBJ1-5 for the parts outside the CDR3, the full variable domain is DGGITQSPKYLFRKEGQNVTLSCEQNLNHDAMYWYRQDPGQGLRLIYYSQIVNDFQKGDIAEGYSVSREKKESFPLTVTSAQKNPTAFYLCASSMGGPNQPQHFGDGTRLSIL.

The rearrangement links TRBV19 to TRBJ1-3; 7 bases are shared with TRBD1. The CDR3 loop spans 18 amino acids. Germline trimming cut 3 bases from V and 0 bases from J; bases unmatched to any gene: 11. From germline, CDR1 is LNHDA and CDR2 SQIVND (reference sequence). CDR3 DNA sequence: TGTGCCAGTAGTATGGCCAGGGGGTCGAAAAACTCTGGAAACACCATATATTTT. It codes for CASSMARGSKNSGNTIYF.

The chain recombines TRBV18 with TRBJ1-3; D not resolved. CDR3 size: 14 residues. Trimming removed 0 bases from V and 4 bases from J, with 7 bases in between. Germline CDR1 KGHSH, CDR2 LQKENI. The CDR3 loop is CASSPPGEGNTIYF. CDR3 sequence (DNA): TGTGCCAGCTCACCACCTGGGGAAGGAAACACCATATATTTT.

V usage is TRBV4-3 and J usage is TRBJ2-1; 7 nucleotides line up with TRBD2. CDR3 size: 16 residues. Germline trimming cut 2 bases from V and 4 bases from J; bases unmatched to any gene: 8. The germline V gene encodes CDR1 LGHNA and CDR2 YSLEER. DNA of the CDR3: TGCGCCAGCAGCCAATCTGGAAGCGGGGCGTACAATGAGCAGTTCTTC. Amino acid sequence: CASSQSGSGAYNEQFF.

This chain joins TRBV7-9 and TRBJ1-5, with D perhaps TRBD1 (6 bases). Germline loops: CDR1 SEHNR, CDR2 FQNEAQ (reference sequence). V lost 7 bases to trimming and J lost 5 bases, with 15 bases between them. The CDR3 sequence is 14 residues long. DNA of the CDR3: TGTGCCAGCACCCAAGGGGGGGGGCATCAGCCCCAGCATTTT. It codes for CASTQGGGHQPQHF.

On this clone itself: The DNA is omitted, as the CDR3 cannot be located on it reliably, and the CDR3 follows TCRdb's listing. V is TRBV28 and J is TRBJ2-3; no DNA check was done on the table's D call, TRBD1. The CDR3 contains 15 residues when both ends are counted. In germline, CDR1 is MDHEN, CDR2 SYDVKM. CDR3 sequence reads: CASSSSDISTDTQYF.

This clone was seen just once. CDR3 in amino acids: CASSWGTGSTYEQYF. DNA for the CDR3: TGCGCCAGCAGCTGGGGGACAGGGTCAACCTACGAGCAGTACTTC. This sequence joins TRBV5-1 and TRBJ2-7; 9 nucleotides match TRBD1. This CDR3 has 15 amino acids. CDR1 and CDR2 from the germline V gene are SGHRS and YFSETQ. V shed 3 bases, J shed 2 bases, and the junction held 6 bases outside the gene matches.

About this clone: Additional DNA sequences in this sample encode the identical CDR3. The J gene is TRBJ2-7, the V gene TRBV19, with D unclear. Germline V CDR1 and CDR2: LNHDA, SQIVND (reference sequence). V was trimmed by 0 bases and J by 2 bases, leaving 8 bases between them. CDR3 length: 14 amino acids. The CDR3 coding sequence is TGTGCCAGTAGTATAGACGAGGAGACCTACGAGCAGTACTTC. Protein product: CASSIDEETYEQYF.

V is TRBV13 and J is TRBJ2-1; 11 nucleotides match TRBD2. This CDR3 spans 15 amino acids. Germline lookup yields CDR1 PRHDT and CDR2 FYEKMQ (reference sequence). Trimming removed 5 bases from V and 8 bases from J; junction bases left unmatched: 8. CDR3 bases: TGTGCCAGCAGCGTGGTTAGCGGGGGGGCAGATGAGCAGTTCTTC. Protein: CASSVVSGGADEQFF.

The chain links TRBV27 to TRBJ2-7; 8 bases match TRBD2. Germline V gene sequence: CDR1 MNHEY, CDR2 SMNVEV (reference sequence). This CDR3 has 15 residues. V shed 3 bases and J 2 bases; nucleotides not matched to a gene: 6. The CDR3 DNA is TGTGCCAGCAGTTTCGTGGCGGGGGGAACCTACGAGCAGTACTTC. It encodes CASSFVAGGTYEQYF.

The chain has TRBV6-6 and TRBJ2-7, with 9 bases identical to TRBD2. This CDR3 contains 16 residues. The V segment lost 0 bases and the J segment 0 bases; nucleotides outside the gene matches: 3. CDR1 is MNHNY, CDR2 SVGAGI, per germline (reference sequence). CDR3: CASSYSRTSVSYEQYF. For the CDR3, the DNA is TGTGCCAGCAGTTACTCAAGGACTAGCGTCTCCTACGAGCAGTACTTC.

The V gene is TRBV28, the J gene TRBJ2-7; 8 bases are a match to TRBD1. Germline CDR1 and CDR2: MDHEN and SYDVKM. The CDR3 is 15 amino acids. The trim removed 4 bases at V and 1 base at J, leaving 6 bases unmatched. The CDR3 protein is CASSSIGDRSYEQYF. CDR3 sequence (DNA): TGTGCCAGCAGTTCCATAGGGGACAGGTCCTACGAGCAGTACTTC. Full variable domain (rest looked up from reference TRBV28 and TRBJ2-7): DVKVTQSSRYLVKRTGEKVFLECVQDMDHENMFWYRQDPGLGLRLIYFSYDVKMKEKGDIPEGYSVSREKKERFSLILESASTNQTSMYLCASSSIGDRSYEQYFGPGTRLTVT.

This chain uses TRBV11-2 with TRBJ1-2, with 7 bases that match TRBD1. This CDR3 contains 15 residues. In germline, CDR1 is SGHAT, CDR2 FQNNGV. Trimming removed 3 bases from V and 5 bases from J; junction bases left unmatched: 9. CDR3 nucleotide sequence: TGTGCCAGCAGCTTCGCCGGGGACAGCGTTTATGGCTACACCTTC. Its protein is CASSFAGDSVYGYTF.

CDR3 nucleotide sequence: TGTGCTAGTGGTTTGGTCCCTAGCGGGAGGGGCGATGAGCAGTTCTTC. It yields the protein CASGLVPSGRGDEQFF. The J gene is TRBJ2-1, the V gene TRBV12-5; 12 positions agree with TRBD2. The CDR3 covers 16 residues. Trimming removed 0 bases from V and 8 bases from J; junction bases left unmatched: 5. Germline loops: CDR1 LGHNT, CDR2 FRNRAP.

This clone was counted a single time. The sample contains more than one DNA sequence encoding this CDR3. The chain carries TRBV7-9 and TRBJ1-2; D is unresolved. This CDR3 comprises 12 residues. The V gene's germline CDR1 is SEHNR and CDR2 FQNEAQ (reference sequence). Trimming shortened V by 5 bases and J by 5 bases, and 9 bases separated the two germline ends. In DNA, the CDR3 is TGTGCCAGCAGCCCTTCGGGGTATGGCTACACCTTC. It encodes CASSPSGYGYTF.

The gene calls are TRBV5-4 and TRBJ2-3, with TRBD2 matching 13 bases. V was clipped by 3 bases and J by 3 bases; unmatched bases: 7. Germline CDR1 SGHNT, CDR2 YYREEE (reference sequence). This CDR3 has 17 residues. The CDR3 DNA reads TGTGCCAGCAGCTCGCAGGGACTAGCGGGGAGGACAGATACGCAGTATTTT. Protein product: CASSSQGLAGRTDTQYF.